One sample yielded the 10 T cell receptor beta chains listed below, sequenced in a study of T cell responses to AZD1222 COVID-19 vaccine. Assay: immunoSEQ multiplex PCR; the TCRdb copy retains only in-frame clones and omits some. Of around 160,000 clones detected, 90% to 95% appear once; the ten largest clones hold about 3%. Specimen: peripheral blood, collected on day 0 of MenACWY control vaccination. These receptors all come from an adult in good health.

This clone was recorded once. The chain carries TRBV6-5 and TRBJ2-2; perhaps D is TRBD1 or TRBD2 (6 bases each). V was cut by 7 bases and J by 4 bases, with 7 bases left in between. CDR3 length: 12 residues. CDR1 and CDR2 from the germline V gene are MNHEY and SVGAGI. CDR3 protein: CASKGGTGELFF. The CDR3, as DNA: TGTGCCAGCAAGGGGGGCACCGGGGAGCTGTTTTTT.

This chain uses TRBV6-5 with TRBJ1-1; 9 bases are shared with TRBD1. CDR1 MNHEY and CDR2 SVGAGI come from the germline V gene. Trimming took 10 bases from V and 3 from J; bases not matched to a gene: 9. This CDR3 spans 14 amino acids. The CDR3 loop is CATAGTGLYTEAFF. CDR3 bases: TGTGCCACCGCCGGGACAGGGCTATACACTGAAGCTTTCTTT.

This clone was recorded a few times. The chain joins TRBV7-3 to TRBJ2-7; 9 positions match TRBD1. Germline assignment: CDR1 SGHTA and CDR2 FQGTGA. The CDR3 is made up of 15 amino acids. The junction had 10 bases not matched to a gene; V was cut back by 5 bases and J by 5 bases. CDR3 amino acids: CASSPSGTGWNEQYF. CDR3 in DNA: TGTGCCAGCAGCCCTTCCGGGACAGGGTGGAACGAGCAGTACTTC.

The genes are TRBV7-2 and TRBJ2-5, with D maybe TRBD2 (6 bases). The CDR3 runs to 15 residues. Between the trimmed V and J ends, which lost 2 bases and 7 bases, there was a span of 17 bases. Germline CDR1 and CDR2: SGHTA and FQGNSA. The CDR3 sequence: CASSLMPSVSGTQYF. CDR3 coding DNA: TGTGCCAGCAGCTTAATGCCTAGCGTGTCGGGGACCCAGTACTTC.

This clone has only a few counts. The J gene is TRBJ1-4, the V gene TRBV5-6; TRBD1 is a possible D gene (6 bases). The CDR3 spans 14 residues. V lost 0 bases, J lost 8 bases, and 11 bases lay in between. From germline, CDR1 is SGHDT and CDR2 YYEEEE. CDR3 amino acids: CASSLEQGDEKLFF. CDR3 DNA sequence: TGTGCCAGCAGCTTGGAACAGGGTGACGAAAAACTGTTTTTT.

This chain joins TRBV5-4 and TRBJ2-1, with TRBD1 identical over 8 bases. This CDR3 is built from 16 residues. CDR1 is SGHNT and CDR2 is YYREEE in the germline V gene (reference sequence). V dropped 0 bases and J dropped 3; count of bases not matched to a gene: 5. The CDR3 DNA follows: TGTGCCAGCAGCTTGGGGTCCGGGACAGGCTACAATGAGCAGTTCTTC. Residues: CASSLGSGTGYNEQFF. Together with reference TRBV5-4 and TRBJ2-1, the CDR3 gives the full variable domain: ETGVTQSPTHLIKTRGQQVTLRCSSQSGHNTVSWYQQALGQGPQFIFQYYREEENGRGNFPPRFSGLQFPNYSSELNVNALELDDSALYLCASSLGSGTGYNEQFFGPGTRLTVL.

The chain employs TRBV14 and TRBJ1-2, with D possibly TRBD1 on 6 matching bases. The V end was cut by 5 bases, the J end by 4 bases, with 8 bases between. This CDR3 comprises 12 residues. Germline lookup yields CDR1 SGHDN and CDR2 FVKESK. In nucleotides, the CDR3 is TGTGCCAGCAGCGGGGGCAGCTATGGCTACACCTTC. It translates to CASSGGSYGYTF.

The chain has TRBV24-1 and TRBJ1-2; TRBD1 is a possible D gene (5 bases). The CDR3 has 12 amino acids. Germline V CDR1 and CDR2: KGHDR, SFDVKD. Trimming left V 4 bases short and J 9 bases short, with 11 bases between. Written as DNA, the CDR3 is TGTGCCACCAGTGAACCCGGGGGGAGCTACACCTTC. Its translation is CATSEPGGSYTF.

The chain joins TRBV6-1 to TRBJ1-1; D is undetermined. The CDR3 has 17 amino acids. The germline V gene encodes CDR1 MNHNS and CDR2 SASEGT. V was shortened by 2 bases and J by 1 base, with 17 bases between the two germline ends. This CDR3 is CASSELPVGQPNTEAFF. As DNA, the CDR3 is TGTGCCAGCAGTGAACTCCCAGTGGGCCAACCGAACACTGAAGCTTTCTTT.

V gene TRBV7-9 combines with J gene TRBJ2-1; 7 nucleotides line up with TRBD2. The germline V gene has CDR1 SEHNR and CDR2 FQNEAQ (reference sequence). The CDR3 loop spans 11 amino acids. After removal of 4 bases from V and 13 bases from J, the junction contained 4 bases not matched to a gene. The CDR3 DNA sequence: TGTGCCAGCAGCTCCCGGGGGGTACAGTTCTTC. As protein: CASSSRGVQFF.